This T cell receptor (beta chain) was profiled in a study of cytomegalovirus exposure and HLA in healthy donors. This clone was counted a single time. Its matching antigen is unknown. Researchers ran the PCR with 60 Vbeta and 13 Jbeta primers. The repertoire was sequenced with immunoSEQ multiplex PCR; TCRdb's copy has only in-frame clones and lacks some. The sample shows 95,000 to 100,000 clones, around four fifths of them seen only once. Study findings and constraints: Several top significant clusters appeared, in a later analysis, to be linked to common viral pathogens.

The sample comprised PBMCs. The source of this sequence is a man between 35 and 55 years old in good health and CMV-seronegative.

The chain's CDR3 is CASSLEGQGPETQYF. CDR3 nucleotides: TGTGCCAGCAGCTTAGAGGGGCAGGGGCCGGAGACCCAGTACTTC. This rearrangement joins TRBV7-9 to TRBJ2-5, with D possibly matching TRBD1 (6 bases). CDR1 and CDR2 from the germline V gene are SEHNR and FQNEAQ (reference sequence). With 1 base removed from V and 5 bases from J, the gap between germline ends came to 14 bases. The CDR3 length is 15 residues.